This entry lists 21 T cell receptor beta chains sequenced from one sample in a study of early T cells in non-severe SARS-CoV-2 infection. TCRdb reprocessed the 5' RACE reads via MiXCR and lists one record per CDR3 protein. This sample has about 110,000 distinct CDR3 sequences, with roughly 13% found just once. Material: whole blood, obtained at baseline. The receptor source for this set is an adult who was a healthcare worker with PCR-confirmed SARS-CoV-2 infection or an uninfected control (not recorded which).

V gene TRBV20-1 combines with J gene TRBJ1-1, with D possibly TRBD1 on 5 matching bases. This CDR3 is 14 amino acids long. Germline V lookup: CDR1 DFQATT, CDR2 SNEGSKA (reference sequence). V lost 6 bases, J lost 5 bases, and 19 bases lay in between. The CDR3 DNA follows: TGCAGTGCGCGCCTTGGGGGGGTAGAGACTGAAGCTTTCTTT. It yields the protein CSARLGGVETEAFF.

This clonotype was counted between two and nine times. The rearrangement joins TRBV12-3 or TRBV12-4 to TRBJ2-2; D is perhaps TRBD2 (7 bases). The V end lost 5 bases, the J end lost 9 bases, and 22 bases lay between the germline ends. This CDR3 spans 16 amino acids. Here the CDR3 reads CASSPIGGVKVWELFF. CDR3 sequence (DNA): TGTGCCAGCAGTCCTATAGGGGGGGTCAAAGTCTGGGAGCTGTTTTTT.

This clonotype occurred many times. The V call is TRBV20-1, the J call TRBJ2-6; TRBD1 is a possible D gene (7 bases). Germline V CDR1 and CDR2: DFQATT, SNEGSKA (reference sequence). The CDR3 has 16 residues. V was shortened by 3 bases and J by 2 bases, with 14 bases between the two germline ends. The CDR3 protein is CSARSQGGAGANVLTF. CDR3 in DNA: TGCAGTGCTAGGTCCCAGGGGGGAGCTGGGGCCAACGTCCTGACTTTC.

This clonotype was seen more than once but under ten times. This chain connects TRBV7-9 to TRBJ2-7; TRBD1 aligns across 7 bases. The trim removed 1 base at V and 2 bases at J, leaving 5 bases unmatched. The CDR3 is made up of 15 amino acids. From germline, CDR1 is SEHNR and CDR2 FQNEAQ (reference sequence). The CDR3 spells CASSLEGQQTYEQYF. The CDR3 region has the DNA TGTGCCAGCAGCTTAGAGGGACAGCAGACCTACGAGCAGTACTTC.

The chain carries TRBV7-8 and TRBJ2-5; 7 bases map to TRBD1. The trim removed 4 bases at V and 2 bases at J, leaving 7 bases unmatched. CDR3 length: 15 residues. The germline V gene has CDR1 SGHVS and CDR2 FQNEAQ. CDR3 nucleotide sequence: TGTGCCAGCAGCTCCTGGGACAGCCAGCAAGAGACCCAGTACTTC. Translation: CASSSWDSQQETQYF.

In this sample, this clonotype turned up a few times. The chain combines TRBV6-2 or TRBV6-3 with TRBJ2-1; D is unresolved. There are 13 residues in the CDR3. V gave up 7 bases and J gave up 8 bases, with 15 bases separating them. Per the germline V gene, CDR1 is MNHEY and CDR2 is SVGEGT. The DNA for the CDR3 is TGTGCCAGCACCAAGACGTACGGGCATGAGCAGTTCTTC. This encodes CASTKTYGHEQFF.

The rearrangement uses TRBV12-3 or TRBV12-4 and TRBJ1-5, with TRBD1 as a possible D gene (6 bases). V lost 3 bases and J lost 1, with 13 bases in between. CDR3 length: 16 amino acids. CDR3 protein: CASSLGHRVSNQPQHF. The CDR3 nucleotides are TGTGCCAGCAGTTTGGGACATAGGGTAAGCAATCAGCCCCAGCATTTT.

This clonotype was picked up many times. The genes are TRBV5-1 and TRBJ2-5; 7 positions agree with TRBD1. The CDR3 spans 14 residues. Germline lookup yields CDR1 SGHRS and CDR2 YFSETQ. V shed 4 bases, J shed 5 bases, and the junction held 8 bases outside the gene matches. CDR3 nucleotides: TGCGCCAGCAGCATCAACAGGGGCGGGGAGACCCAGTACTTC. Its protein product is CASSINRGGETQYF.

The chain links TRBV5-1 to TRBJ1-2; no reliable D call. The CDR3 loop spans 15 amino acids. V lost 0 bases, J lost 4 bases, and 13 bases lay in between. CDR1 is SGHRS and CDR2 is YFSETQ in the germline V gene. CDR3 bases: TGCGCCAGCAGCTTGGCAGCGGTCAAGGCCTATGGCTACACCTTC. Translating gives CASSLAAVKAYGYTF.

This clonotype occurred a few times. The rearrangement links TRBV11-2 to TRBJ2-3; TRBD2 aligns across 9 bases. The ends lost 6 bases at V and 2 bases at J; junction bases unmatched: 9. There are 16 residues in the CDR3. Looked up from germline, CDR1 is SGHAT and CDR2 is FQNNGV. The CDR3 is CASSRDAGGVTDTQYF. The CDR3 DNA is TGTGCCAGCAGTCGAGACGCGGGGGGGGTCACAGATACGCAGTATTTT.

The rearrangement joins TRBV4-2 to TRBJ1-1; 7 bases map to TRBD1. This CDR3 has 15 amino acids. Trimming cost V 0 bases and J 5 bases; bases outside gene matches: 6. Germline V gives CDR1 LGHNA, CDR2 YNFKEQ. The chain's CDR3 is CASSQDPRQGTEAFF. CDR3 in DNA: TGTGCCAGCAGCCAAGATCCGAGACAGGGAACTGAAGCTTTCTTT.

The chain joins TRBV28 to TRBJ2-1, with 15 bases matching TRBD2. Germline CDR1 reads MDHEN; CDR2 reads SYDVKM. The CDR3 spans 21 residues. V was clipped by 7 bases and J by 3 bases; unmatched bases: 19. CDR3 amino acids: CASNLKRRRTSGRANYNEQFF. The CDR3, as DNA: TGTGCCAGCAACTTAAAACGAAGGCGGACTAGCGGGAGGGCAAACTACAATGAGCAGTTCTTC.

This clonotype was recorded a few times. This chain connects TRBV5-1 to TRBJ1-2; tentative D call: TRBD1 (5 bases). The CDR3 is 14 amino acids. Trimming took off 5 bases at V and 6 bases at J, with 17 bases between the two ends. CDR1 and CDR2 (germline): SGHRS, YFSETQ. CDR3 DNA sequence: TGCGCCAGCAGGGCCGGGACCACGCCTGATGGCTACACCTTC. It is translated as CASRAGTTPDGYTF.

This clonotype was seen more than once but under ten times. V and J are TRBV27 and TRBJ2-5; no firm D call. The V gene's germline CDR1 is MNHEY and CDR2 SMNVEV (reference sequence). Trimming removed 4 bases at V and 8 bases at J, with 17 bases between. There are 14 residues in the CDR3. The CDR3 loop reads CASSSTRVSDTQYF. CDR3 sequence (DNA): TGTGCCAGCAGTTCGACTCGGGTATCGGACACCCAGTACTTC.

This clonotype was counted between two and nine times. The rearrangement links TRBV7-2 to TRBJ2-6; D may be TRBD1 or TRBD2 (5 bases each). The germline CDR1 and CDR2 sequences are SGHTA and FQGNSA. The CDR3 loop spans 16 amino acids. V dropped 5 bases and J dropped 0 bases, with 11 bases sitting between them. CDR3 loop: CASSRRGTSGANVLTF. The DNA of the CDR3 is TGTGCCAGCAGCCGCCGAGGGACCTCTGGGGCCAACGTCCTGACTTTC.

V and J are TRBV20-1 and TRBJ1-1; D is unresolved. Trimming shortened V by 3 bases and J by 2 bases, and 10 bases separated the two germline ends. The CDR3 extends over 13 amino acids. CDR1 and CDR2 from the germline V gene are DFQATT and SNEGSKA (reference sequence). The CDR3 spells CSARRGRNTEAFF. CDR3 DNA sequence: TGCAGTGCTAGGAGAGGGCGAAACACTGAAGCTTTCTTT.

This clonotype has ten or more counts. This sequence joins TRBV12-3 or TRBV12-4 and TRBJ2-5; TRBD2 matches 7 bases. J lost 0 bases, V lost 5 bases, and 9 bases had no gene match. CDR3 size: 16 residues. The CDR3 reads CASSAGAGENQETQYF. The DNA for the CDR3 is TGTGCCAGCAGTGCCGGGGCGGGGGAGAACCAAGAGACCCAGTACTTC.

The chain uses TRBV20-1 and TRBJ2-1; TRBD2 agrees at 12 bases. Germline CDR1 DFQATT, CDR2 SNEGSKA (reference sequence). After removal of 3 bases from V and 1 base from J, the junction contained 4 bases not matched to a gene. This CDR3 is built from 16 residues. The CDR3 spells CSARTSGSLSYNEQFF. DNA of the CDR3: TGCAGTGCTAGGACTAGCGGGAGTCTGTCCTACAATGAGCAGTTCTTC.

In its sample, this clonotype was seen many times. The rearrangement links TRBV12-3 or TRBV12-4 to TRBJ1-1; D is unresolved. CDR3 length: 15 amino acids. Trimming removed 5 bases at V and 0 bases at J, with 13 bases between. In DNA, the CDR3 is TGTGCCAGCAGTCTCCGGGGAAATATGAACACTGAAGCTTTCTTT. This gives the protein CASSLRGNMNTEAFF.

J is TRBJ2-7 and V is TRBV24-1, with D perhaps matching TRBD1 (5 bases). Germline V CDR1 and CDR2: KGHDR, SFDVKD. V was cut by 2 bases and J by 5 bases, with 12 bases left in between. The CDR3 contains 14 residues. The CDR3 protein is CATSDSSEGDEQYF. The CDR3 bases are TGTGCCACCAGTGATTCCTCAGAAGGGGACGAGCAGTACTTC.

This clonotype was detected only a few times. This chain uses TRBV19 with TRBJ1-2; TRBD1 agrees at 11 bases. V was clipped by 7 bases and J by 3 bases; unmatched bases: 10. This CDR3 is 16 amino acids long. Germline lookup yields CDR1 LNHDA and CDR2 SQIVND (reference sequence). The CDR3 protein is CASIISPGQGDYGYTF. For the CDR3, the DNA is TGTGCCAGTATCATCTCTCCGGGACAGGGGGACTATGGCTACACCTTC.